Presented here are 3 T cell receptor beta chains from one specimen sequenced in a study of T cells in localized non-small cell lung cancer. TCRdb's copy holds only in-frame clones and misses some; the assay was immunoSEQ multiplex PCR. Of 31,000 or so clones listed, approximately 91% are singletons. Sequenced here: peripheral blood mononuclear cells, sampled before any cancer treatment. The receptor source for this set is a woman aged 35 to 69 with stage III lung adenocarcinoma.

V and J are TRBV6-6 and TRBJ1-2, with 8 bases lining up with TRBD1. The CDR3 consists of 14 residues. Germline CDR1 MNHNY, CDR2 SVGAGI (reference sequence). V shed 6 bases, J shed 5 bases, and the junction held 8 bases outside the gene matches. The CDR3 DNA sequence: TGTGCCAGCAGAGCTGACAGGGGAAGGTATGGCTACACCTTC. This codes for CASRADRGRYGYTF.

The chain is built from TRBV5-1 and TRBJ2-1, with D perhaps TRBD2 (6 bases). CDR1 and CDR2 (germline): SGHRS, YFSETQ. The CDR3 consists of 14 residues. V was cut by 5 bases and J by 7 bases, with 16 bases left in between. CDR3 DNA: TGCGCCAGCAGTTTCTCCGGGACTGGGAATGAGCAGTTCTTC. It is translated as CASSFSGTGNEQFF.

This chain connects TRBV6-5 to TRBJ1-2, with D unclear. The germline V and J ends were trimmed by 6 bases and 2 bases, with 10 bases remaining between them. CDR3 length: 13 residues. Germline assignment: CDR1 MNHEY and CDR2 SVGAGI. The CDR3 spells CASSRQLNYGYTF. CDR3 DNA: TGTGCCAGCAGCCGCCAGTTGAACTATGGCTACACCTTC.